This record covers a single T cell receptor (beta chain). No antigen is known for it. As to time point: healthy volunteer bleed at 6 weeks. Someone pulled total RNA out of unfractionated whole blood. The library put unique molecular identifiers onto individual cDNA molecules. How the authors handled the data: A per-sample median of roughly 96,000 TCRs was observed, with counts ranging from roughly 20,000 to 690,600. MiXCR was run by TCRdb on the RACE reads, yielding one entry per CDR3 protein. The V and J calls and clone size come from TCRdb's table, not from the authors' own analysis. The sample lists 40,000 to 45,000 distinct CDR3 sequences; 3% to 4% were seen once. The sample belongs to a study of human T cells and chemical hapten exposure. Findings and limits, study-wide: TCRs at a frequency above 1 in 1000 stayed unchanged with DPC sensitization.

CDR1 SGHKS and CDR2 YYEKEE come from the germline V gene (reference sequence). CDR3 length: 14 residues. The V and J ends lost 3 bases and 10 bases respectively, with 14 bases between them. The rearrangement links TRBV5-5 to TRBJ1-6; D may be TRBD1 (5 bases). Sequencing used whole blood. The source is a human donor in good health. Some clones in this sample may be carry-over from other donors' samples. The CDR3 sequence is CASSSGPGGSPLHF. For the CDR3, the DNA is TGTGCCAGCAGCTCGGGACCAGGCGGGTCACCCCTCCACTTT.